Included here is one T cell receptor beta chain sequence, with context. Antigen unknown. Losses at the gene ends were 3 bases for V and 6 bases for J; bases not matched to a gene: 4. Germline CDR1 LGHNA, CDR2 YSLEER. CDR3 size: 15 residues. Naive CD8 cells lacked CD45RO and underwent positive selection for CCR7, leaving out terminally differentiated effector memory CD45RA+ cells. The sample originates from a study of shared clonotypes between healthy human individuals. Study results and caveats: Owing to a small donor count, the genetic and exposure-history diversity represented was limited.

The data were produced by immunoSEQ multiplex PCR, yet TCRdb's version contains in-frame clones alone and is incomplete. The top ten clones hold 0.25% to 0.35% of a sample with 600,000 or so clones, 95% to 98% of them seen once. The J gene is TRBJ2-1, the V gene TRBV4-3, with 11 bases identical to TRBD2. Sample: naive CD8+ T cells sorted from blood. The clonotype comes from a man younger than 40 in good health. The CDR3 here is CASSQGLADLNEQFF. CDR3 coding DNA: TGCGCCAGCAGCCAGGGACTAGCGGATCTCAATGAGCAGTTCTTC.